The source of this TCR beta chain is a study of cytomegalovirus exposure and HLA in healthy donors. For this clone: Its antigen is still unknown.

This CDR3 is 15 amino acids long. V dropped 3 bases and J dropped 4; count of bases not matched to a gene: 7. Germline CDR1 is MNHEY and CDR2 is SMNVEV (reference sequence). General study results and limits: V- and J-gene trimming of TCR beta was linked (in a later analysis) to a missense DCLRE1C variant.

Both 60 Vbeta primers and 13 Jbeta primers went into the PCR. The data were produced by immunoSEQ multiplex PCR, yet TCRdb's version contains in-frame clones alone and is incomplete. The table shows roughly 140,000 clones, with around 75% occurring only once. This clonotype was sampled from a woman aged 40 to 49 in good health and CMV-seronegative. The chain links TRBV27 to TRBJ1-2; 8 bases agree with TRBD1. Sequenced input: PBMCs. DNA for the CDR3: TGTGCCAGCAGTTTGAGTGGACAGGGCGGCTATGGCTACACCTTC. Amino acids: CASSLSGQGGYGYTF.